The present TCR beta chain was sequenced within a study of T cells in Graves' hyperthyroidism and ophthalmopathy. General study points: Blood also carried most thyroid clonotypes expanded above 0.001.

Amplified TCR beta CDR3 regions came from RNA transcripts. A set of HTBI primers served as the primers for a first-round RT-PCR of the TCR CDR3. TCRdb re-called the multiplex PCR reads through MiXCR, storing one row per CDR3 protein. The table shows nearly 750,000 distinct CDR3 sequences, with around 40% occurring only once. A remark on this clonotype: Its antigen is undetermined.

Trimming removed 8 bases from V and 7 bases from J, with 15 bases in between. The CDR3 has 14 residues. CDR1 is LNHDA, CDR2 SQIVND, per germline (reference sequence). This receptor was identified in a woman between 40 and 55 years old with Graves' hyperthyroidism. Sequences were obtained from blood. The chain carries TRBV19 and TRBJ1-6; D gene ambiguous. The CDR3 DNA follows: TGTGCCAGTGGTGCTCGGGCGGGGAATTCACCCCTCCACTTT. Translated, it gives CASGARAGNSPLHF.